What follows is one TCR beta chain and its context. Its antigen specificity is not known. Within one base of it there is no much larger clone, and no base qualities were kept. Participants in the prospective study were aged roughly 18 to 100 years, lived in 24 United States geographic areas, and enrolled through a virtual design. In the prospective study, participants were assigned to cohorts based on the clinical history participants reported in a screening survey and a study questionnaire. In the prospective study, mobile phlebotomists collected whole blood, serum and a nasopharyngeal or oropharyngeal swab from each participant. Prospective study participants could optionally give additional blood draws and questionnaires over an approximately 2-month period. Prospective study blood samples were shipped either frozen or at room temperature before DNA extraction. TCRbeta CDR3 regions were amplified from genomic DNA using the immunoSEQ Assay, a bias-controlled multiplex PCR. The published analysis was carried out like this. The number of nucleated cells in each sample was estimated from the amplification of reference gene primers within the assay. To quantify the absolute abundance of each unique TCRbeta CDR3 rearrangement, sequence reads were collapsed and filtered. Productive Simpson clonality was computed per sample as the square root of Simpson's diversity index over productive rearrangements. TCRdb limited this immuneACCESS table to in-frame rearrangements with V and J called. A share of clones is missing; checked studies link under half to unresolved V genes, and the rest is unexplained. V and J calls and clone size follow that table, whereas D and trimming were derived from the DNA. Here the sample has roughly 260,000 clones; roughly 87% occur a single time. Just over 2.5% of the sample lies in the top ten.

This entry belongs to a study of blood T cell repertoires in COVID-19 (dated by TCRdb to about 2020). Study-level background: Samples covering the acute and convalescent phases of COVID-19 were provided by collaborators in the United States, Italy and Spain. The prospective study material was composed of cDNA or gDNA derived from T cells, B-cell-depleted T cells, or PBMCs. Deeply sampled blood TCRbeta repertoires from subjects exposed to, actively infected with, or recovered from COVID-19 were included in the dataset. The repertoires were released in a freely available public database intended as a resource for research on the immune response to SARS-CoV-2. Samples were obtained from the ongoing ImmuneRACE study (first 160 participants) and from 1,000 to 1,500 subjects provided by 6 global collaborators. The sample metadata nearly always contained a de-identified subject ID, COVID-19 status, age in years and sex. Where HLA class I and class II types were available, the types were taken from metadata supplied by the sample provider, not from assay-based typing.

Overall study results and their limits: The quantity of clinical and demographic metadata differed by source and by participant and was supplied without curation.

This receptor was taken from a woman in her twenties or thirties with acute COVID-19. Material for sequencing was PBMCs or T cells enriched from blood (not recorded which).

The nucleotide sequence is TGTGCCAGCAGTGATGCTAGAAACTATGGCTACACCTTC. This yields the protein CASSDARNYGYTF. This sequence uses TRBV2 and TRBJ1-2; no D gene can be assigned with confidence. The germline V gene provides CDR1 SNHLY and CDR2 FYNNEI. The CDR3 numbers 13 residues from cysteine through phenylalanine. The retained sequence is limited to the CDR3, 39 bases, with the frame set at the first base. V is cut by 3 bases and J by 2 bases, and the space between the germline ends is 7 bases.